This T cell receptor beta chain was captured by sequencing in a study of blood T cell repertoires in COVID-19. On the study more broadly: Samples taken during acute and convalescent COVID-19 were collected in the United States, Italy and Spain. Sources were T cells, B-cell-depleted T cells, or PBMCs; the material itself was cDNA or gDNA.

The CDR3 contains 13 residues. The V and J ends lost 3 bases and 8 bases respectively, with 12 bases between them. Germline-derived CDR1 and CDR2 are SGHNT and YYREEE (reference sequence). This clone has only one observation. Methods used by the authors: Scientists estimated how many nucleated cells there were by amplifying reference gene primers. Repertoires were generated with immunoSEQ multiplex PCR, while TCRdb's copy carries only in-frame clones and drops some. From that table come the V and J calls and clone size; the DNA was used to work out D and trimming. The repertoire holds 250,000 to 350,000 clones, with around 85% as singletons. Seattle's enrolled individuals joined amid active infection and were then monitored longitudinally.

This sequence was found in a human donor with COVID-19, enrolled during active disease. The donor label of this sample is uncertain. The sequencing input was peripheral blood. The gene calls are TRBV5-4 and TRBJ2-1, with D perhaps TRBD2 (6 bases). The CDR3 loop is CASSYAGQDEQFF. CDR3 nucleotides: TGTGCCAGCAGCTATGCGGGGCAGGATGAGCAGTTCTTC.